This is a list of T cell receptor beta chains from one sample in a study of blood T cell repertoires in COVID-19. Sequencing used immunoSEQ multiplex PCR; TCRdb keeps in-frame clones, though not all of them. There are 210,000 or so clones in the sample; approximately 80% occur only once, and about 1.8% lies in the top ten. Sequenced sample: PBMCs or T cells enriched from blood (not recorded which). The receptors were gathered from a man aged 55 to 70 who had recovered from COVID-19. CDR3s include the opening cysteine and the closing phenylalanine or tryptophan. Size is stated for part of the rows, as once, few or many counts, or as a class when the clone is expanded.

v_gene	abundance	j_gene	CDR3aa
TRBV6-6	-	TRBJ1-2	CASSSGGGGYGYTF
TRBV7-2	once	TRBJ1-5	CASSFQGTANNQPQHF
TRBV11-2	-	TRBJ2-3	CASSLVVDTQYF
TRBV10-3	few	TRBJ1-5	CAISDPGQGRGNQPQHF
TRBV12-3/TRBV12-4	-	TRBJ2-1	CASSLRGGNEQFF
TRBV6-5	few	TRBJ1-2	CASRDRTLAYTF
TRBV5-1	-	TRBJ2-1	CASRWGLKDEQFF
TRBV11-1	-	TRBJ2-5	CASSNRLAGETQYF
TRBV5-6	-	TRBJ1-2	CASSLGSEDGYTF
TRBV18	-	TRBJ1-1	CASSSQGGGTEAFF
TRBV20-1	-	TRBJ2-1	CSASGSSGGSYNEQFF
TRBV7-8	-	TRBJ1-1	CASSPTEHWNTEAFF
TRBV6-2/TRBV6-3	-	TRBJ2-1	CASSNDLPGDNEQFF
TRBV6-5	-	TRBJ1-5	CASSSTDKYQPQHF
TRBV2	once	TRBJ2-5	CASSSGGLQETQYF
TRBV9	-	TRBJ2-1	CASSPRLVGNEQFF
TRBV14	-	TRBJ2-3	CASSPRGYTQYF
TRBV10-2	-	TRBJ1-6	CASSADRRDSPLHF
TRBV7-2	-	TRBJ1-1	CASSQPTGLQNTEAFF
TRBV18	-	TRBJ1-2	CASSQSPRGTGDYGYTF
TRBV6-5	-	TRBJ1-3	CASSPDRTSGNTIYF
TRBV7-6	-	TRBJ2-1	CASSIQQGYNEQFF
TRBV19	-	TRBJ1-4	CASSEQGRLGNEKLFF
TRBV5-1	-	TRBJ1-2	CASSLLVSGRNYGYTF
TRBV18	few	TRBJ1-5	CASSSDRGQPQHF
TRBV2	-	TRBJ1-1	CASLQPPTTEAFF
TRBV7-2	few	TRBJ1-1	CASSLTDRGRTEAFF
TRBV7-9	-	TRBJ1-4	CASSITTGRNEKLFF
TRBV11-3	-	TRBJ2-2	CASSLPRRTGDTGELFF
TRBV7-9	-	TRBJ1-2	CASSLGGDYGYTF
TRBV9	-	TRBJ2-5	CASSVGSVSGETQYF
TRBV9	-	TRBJ1-1	CASSPGHSSLEAFF
TRBV9	-	TRBJ2-5	CASSAYGTVQETQYF
TRBV28	-	TRBJ2-4	CASRVRGQGNIQYF
TRBV29-1	-	TRBJ1-2	CSVGGGNYGYTF
TRBV7-6	-	TRBJ2-7	CASSLARAGGEQYF
TRBV6-5	-	TRBJ2-7	CATLAGGTYEQYF
TRBV5-4	few	TRBJ1-4	CASSLTGLANEKLFF
TRBV11-1	-	TRBJ2-7	CASSLEQGNYEQYF
TRBV3-1/TRBV3-2	once	TRBJ2-5	CASRGGTQYF
TRBV7-2	few	TRBJ2-3	CASSLVGTRGVDTQYF
TRBV6-5	-	TRBJ1-1	CASSYSGTSNTEAFF
TRBV5-5	-	TRBJ2-3	CASSQTDPGQPSSTDTQYF
TRBV10-2	once	TRBJ2-1	CASTVAGTGNNEQFF